This is a list of T cell receptor beta chains from one sample in a study of beta chain features in type 1 diabetes. Assay used: immunoSEQ multiplex PCR; TCRdb lists only in-frame clones, some missing. The data contain around 25,000 clones, 69% of them singletons. Specimen: Tregs from blood. These receptors were taken from a man younger than 35 with type 1 diabetes. Both conserved end residues are trimmed from each CDR3. Each record gives: V gene, J gene, CDR3 protein.

TRBV2	TRBJ1-5	ASNPGTALNQPQH
TRBV5-1	TRBJ1-1	ASSLRGRSTEAF
TRBV6-6	TRBJ1-2	ASSDTAGYGYT
TRBV19	TRBJ2-1	ASSIEGLVYNEQF
TRBV5-1	TRBJ2-5	ASSYNQETQY
TRBV5-1	TRBJ2-1	ASRLAGNHYNEQF
TRBV9	TRBJ2-5	ASSLSGKETQY
TRBV7-2	TRBJ2-1	ASSLGAGMDEQF
TRBV19	TRBJ2-7	ASSMGLGDSRVTYEQY
TRBV7-2	NA	ASSLRAGNEQY
TRBV10-3	TRBJ2-3	AISGQGTGTDTQY
TRBV29-1	TRBJ1-4	SVGRQANEKLF
TRBV7-2	TRBJ1-3	ASSLVSSLPGNTIY
TRBV11-2	TRBJ2-7	ASRLSRDLLYEQY
TRBV28	TRBJ2-4	ATRDSKNIQY
TRBV28	TRBJ2-2	ASSGDGTENTGELF
TRBV29-1	TRBJ2-3	SVEPLEGTDTQY
TRBV30	TRBJ1-3	AWIIGEAAGAYSGNTIY
TRBV30	TRBJ2-1	AWGGTGPF
TRBV30	TRBJ2-7	AWSVQGLYEQY
TRBV5-1	TRBJ2-5	ASSLGLAGEQETQY
TRBV28	TRBJ1-1	ASSLWGRGTEAF
TRBV28	TRBJ1-5	ASSSTGIYNQPQH
TRBV7-2	TRBJ2-1	ASSLAGSGVRHEQF
TRBV6-5	TRBJ1-2	ASSRTRGGYT